This T cell receptor (beta chain) was recovered during a study of beta chain features in type 1 diabetes. Findings and limits, study-wide: Type 1 diabetes patients had moderately but significantly shorter TCRB CDR3s in all four CD4+ subsets. Small HLA sub-analyses could not settle whether HLA shapes TCRB rearrangement.

The sample holds a few counts of this clone. Its antigen is not identified. The sequenced template was cDNA made from the entire isolated RNA. The method was immunoSEQ multiplex PCR; TCRdb's version includes in-frame clones alone and lacks a portion of them. The data contain about 160,000 clones, around 7.9% of them singletons. The CDR3 runs 13 residues. The V end was cut by 8 bases, the J end by 5 bases, with 18 bases between. Looked up from germline, CDR1 is GTSNPN and CDR2 is SVGIG (reference sequence). Cells sorted by CD45RO/CCR7/CD25/CD127/CD95/CD27 comprised CD4+ naive, central memory, regulatory and stem cell-like memory cells.

The clonotype was recovered from a man aged 18-30 years with type 1 diabetes. This chain connects TRBV30 to TRBJ1-1, with a weak D call TRBD1 (6 bases). The material sequenced was central memory CD4+ T cells from blood. This CDR3 reads CARNRGQGTEAFF. DNA for the CDR3: TGTGCCCGTAATCGGGGTCAGGGGACTGAAGCTTTCTTT.